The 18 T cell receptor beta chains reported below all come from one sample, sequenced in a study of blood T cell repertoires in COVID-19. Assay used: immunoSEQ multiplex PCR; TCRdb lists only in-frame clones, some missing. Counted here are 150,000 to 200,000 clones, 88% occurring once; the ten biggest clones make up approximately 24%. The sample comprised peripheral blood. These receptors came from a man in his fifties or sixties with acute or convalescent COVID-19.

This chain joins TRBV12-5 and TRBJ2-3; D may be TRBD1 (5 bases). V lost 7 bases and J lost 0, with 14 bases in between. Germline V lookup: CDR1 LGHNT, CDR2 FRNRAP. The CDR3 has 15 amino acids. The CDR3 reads CASALRAGSTDTQYF. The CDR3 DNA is TGTGCTAGTGCCTTACGTGCAGGGAGCACAGATACGCAGTATTTT.

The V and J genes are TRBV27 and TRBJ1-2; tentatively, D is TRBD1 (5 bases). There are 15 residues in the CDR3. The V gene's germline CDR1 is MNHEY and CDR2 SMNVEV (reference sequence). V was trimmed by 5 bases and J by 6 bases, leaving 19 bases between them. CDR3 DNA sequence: TGTGCCAGCAGTGGCGGGGGGAGCCAACCTGATGGCTACACCTTC. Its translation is CASSGGGSQPDGYTF.

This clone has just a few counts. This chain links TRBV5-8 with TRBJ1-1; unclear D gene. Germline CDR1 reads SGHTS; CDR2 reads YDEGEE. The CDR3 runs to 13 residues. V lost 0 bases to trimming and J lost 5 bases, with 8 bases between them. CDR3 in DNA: TGTGCCAGCAGCTTGGACGAGGTAACTGAAGCTTTCTTT. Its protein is CASSLDEVTEAFF.

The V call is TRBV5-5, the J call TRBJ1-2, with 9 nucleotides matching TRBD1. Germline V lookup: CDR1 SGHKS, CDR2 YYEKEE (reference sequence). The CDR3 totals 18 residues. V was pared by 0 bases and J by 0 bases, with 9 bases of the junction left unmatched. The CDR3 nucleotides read TGTGCCAGCAGCTTGGGGACAGGGGCGATCGGGGCTAACTATGGCTACACCTTC. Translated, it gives CASSLGTGAIGANYGYTF.

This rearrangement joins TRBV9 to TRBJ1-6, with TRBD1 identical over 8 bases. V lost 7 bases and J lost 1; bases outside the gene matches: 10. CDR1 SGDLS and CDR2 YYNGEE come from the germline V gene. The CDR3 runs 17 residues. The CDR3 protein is CASHAGGPESYNSPLHF. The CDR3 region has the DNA TGTGCCAGCCATGCAGGGGGCCCGGAGTCCTATAATTCACCCCTCCACTTT.

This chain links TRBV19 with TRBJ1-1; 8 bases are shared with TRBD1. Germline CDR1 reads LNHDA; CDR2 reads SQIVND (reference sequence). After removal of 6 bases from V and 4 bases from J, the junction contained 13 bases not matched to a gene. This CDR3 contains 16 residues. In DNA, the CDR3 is TGTGCCAGTAGCATCGTAGGGGGACAGGCGGGCACTGAAGCTTTCTTT. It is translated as CASSIVGGQAGTEAFF. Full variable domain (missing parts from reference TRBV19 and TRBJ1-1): DGGITQSPKYLFRKEGQNVTLSCEQNLNHDAMYWYRQDPGQGLRLIYYSQIVNDFQKGDIAEGYSVSREKKESFPLTVTSAQKNPTAFYLCASSIVGGQAGTEAFFGQGTRLTVV.

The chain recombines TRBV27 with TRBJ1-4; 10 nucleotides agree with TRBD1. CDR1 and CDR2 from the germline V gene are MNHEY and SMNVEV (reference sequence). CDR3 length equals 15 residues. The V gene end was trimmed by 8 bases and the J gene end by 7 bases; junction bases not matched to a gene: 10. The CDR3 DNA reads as TGTGCCAGCCGCGGTGGGACAGGGGTGGGTGAAAAACTGTTTTTT. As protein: CASRGGTGVGEKLFF.

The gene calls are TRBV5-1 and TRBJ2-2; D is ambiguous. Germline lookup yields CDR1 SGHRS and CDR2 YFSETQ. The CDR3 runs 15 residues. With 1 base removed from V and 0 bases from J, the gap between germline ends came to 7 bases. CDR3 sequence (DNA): TGCGCCAGCAGCTTGTCCCATTCGAACACCGGGGAGCTGTTTTTT. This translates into CASSLSHSNTGELFF.

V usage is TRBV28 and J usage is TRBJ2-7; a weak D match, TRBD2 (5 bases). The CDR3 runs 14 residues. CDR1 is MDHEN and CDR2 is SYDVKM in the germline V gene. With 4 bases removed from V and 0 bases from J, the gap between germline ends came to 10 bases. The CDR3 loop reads CASSSDSSSYEQYF. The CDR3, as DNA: TGTGCCAGCAGTTCGGACTCGAGCTCCTACGAGCAGTACTTC.

CDR3 sequence: CASTAGATGELFF. The DNA for the CDR3 is TGTGCCAGTACTGCAGGGGCCACCGGGGAGCTGTTTTTT. V gene TRBV19 combines with J gene TRBJ2-2; maybe TRBD1 (6 bases). V lost 7 bases and J 4 bases, leaving 10 bases between the germline ends. The CDR3 totals 13 residues. Germline CDR1 is LNHDA and CDR2 is SQIVND (reference sequence).

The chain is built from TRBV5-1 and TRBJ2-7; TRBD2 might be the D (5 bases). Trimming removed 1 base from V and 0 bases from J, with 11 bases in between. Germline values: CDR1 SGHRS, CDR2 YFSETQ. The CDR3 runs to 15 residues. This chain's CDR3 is CASSLFPGSSYEQYF. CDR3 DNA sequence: TGCGCCAGCAGCTTGTTTCCGGGGAGCTCCTACGAGCAGTACTTC.

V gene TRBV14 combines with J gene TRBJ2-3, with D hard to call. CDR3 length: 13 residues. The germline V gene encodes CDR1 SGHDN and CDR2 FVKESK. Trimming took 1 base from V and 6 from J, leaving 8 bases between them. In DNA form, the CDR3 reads TGTGCCAGCAGCCAAGCCCAGTTCGATACGCAGTATTTT. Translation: CASSQAQFDTQYF.

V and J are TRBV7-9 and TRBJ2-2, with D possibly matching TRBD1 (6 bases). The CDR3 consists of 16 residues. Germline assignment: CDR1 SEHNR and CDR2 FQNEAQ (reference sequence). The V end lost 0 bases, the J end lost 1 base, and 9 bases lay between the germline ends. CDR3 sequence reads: CASSLARTVNTGELFF. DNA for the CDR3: TGTGCCAGCAGCTTAGCGCGGACAGTGAACACCGGGGAGCTGTTTTTT.

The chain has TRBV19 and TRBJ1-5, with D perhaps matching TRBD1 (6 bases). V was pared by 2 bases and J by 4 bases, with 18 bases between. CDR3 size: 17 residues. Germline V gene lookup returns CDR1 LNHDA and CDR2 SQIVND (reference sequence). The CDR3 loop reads CASSIIMGGGNNQPQHF. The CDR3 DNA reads TGTGCCAGTAGTATAATCATGGGAGGGGGAAATAATCAGCCCCAGCATTTT.

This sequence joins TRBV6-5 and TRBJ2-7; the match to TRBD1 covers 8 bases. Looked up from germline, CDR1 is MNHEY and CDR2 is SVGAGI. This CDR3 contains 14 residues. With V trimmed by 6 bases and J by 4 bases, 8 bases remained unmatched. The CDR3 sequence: CASSSGTGSYEQYV. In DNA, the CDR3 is TGTGCCAGCAGCTCCGGGACAGGTTCTTACGAGCAGTACGTC.

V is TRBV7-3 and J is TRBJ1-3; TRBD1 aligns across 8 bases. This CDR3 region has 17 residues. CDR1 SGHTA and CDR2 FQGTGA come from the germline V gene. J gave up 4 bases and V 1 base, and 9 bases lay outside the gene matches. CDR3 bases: TGTGCCAGCAGCTTAATTCCAGGGGGCGCCTTCGGAAACACCATATATTTT. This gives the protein CASSLIPGGAFGNTIYF.

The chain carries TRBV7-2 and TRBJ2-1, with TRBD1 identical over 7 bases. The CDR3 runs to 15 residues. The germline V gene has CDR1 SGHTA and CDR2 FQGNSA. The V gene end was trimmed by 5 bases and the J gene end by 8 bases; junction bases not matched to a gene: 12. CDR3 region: CASSPFPRGRDEQFF. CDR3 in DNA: TGTGCCAGCAGCCCCTTCCCTAGGGGGCGGGATGAGCAGTTCTTC.

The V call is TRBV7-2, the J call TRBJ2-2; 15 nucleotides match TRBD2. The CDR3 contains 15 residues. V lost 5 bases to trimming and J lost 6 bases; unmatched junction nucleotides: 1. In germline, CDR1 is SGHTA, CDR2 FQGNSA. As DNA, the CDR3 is TGTGCCAGCAGCGGACTAGCGGGAGGGGCCGGGGAGCTGTTTTTT. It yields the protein CASSGLAGGAGELFF.